Below, 5 T cell receptor beta chains from the same sample are listed, as sequenced in a study of T-cell memory formation after mild COVID-19. Each CDR3 protein is one row after TCRdb ran MiXCR on the 5' RACE reads. The sample includes about 560,000 distinct CDR3 sequences, less than 25% of them seen just once. The specimen was PBMCs or a T cell subset sorted from them (not recorded which). These receptors were taken from an adult woman who had mild COVID-19 (a few samples of this study predate the infection). Cell type and time point are not known.

The chain uses TRBV28 and TRBJ1-2, with no clear D. V was trimmed by 3 bases and J by 7 bases, leaving 9 bases between them. The CDR3 is made up of 12 amino acids. Germline CDR1 MDHEN, CDR2 SYDVKM. CDR3 protein: CASSFGVGGYTF. In DNA form, the CDR3 reads TGTGCCAGCAGTTTCGGGGTAGGTGGCTACACCTTC.

The chain recombines TRBV5-1 with TRBJ2-7; D possibly matches TRBD1 or TRBD2 (5 bases each). The CDR3 is made up of 14 amino acids. With 0 bases removed from V and 7 bases from J, the gap between germline ends came to 14 bases. Germline V CDR1 and CDR2: SGHRS, YFSETQ. This CDR3 is CASSLVGEPWEQYF. The CDR3 DNA is TGCGCCAGCAGCTTGGTAGGGGAGCCTTGGGAGCAGTACTTC.

J is TRBJ2-1 and V is TRBV5-1; the D gene could be TRBD1 or TRBD2 (5 bases each). Germline CDR1 SGHRS, CDR2 YFSETQ. The V gene lost 5 bases and the J gene lost 10 bases, with 10 bases spanning the gap. The CDR3 has 11 residues. Written as DNA, the CDR3 is TGCGCCAGCAGGGGGGTCCTAGAGCAGTTCTTC. Its protein is CASRGVLEQFF.

This clonotype was recorded a few times. The chain recombines TRBV5-1 with TRBJ2-7; D perhaps matches TRBD1 (6 bases). The CDR3 contains 15 residues. V was pared by 3 bases and J by 2 bases, with 15 bases between. Germline lookup yields CDR1 SGHRS and CDR2 YFSETQ. The CDR3: CASSYRDNRAYEQYF. The CDR3 nucleotides read TGCGCCAGCAGCTACCGGGACAACCGAGCCTACGAGCAGTACTTC. Looking up the rest from reference TRBV5-1 and TRBJ2-7 gives the full variable domain: KAGVTQTPRYLIKTRGQQVTLSCSPISGHRSVSWYQQTPGQGLQFLFEYFSETQRNKGNFPGRFSGRQFSNSRSEMNVSTLELGDSALYLCASSYRDNRAYEQYFGPGTRLTVT.

Only a few counts were recorded for this clonotype. The V gene is TRBV10-3, the J gene TRBJ2-1; 10 bases fit TRBD2. Per germline, CDR1 ENHRY and CDR2 SYGVKD. This CDR3 has 18 amino acids. V shed 6 bases and J 2 bases; nucleotides not matched to a gene: 13. For the CDR3, the DNA is TGTGCCATCAGCGCCACGGGGATAGCGGGAGGCCCCTACAATGAGCAGTTCTTC. This sequence encodes CAISATGIAGGPYNEQFF.